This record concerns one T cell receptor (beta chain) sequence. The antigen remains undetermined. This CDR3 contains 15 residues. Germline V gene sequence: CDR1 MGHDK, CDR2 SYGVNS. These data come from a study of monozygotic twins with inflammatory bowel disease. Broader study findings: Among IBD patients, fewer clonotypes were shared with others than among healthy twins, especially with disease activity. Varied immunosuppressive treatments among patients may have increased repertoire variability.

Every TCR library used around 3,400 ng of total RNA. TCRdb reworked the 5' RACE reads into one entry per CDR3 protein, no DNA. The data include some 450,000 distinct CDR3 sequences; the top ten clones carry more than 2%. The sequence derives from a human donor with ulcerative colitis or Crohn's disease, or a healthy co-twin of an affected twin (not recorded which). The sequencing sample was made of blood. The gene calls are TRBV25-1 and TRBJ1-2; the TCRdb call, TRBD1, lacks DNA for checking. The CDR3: CASRDTTGGRNGYTF.